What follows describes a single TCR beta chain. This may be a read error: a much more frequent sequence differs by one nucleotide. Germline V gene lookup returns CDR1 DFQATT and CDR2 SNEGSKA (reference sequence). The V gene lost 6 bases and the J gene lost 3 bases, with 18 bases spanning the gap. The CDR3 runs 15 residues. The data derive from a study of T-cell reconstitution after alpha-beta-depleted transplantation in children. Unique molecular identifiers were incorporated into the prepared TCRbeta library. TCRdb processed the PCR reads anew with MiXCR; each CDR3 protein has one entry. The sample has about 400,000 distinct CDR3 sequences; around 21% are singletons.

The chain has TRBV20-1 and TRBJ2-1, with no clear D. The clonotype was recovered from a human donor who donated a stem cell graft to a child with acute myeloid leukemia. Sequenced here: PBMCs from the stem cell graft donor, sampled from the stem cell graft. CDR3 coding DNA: TGCAGTGCCAGTGTCCGGCAGACCCACTACAATGAGCAGTTCTTC. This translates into CSASVRQTHYNEQFF.